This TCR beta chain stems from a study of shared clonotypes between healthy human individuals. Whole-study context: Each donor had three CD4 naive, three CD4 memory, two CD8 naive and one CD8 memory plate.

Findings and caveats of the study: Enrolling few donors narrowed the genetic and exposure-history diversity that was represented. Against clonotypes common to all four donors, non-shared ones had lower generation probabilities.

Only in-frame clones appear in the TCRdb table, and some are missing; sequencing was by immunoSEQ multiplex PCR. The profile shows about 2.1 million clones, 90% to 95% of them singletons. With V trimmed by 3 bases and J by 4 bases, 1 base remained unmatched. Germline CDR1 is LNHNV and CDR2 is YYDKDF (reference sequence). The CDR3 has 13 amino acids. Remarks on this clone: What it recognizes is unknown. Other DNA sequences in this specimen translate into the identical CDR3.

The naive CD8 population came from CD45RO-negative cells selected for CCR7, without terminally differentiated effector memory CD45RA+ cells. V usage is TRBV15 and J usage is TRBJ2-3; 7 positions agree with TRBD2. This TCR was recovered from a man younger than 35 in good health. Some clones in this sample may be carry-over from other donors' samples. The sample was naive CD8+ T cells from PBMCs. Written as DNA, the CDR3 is TGTGCCACCAGCAGGGGGGGGGCAGATACGCAGTATTTT. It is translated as CATSRGGADTQYF.